This TCR beta chain was identified in a study of response to subunit inactivated influenza vaccine. Germline assignment: CDR1 WSHSY and CDR2 SAAADI. With 6 bases clipped from V and 0 bases from J, the junction kept 4 bases outside the gene matches. This CDR3 is 16 amino acids long. TCRdb re-called the RT-PCR reads with MiXCR, one entry per CDR3 protein. The table includes a few hundred thousand distinct CDR3 sequences, roughly 7.9% detected once. This receptor was identified in a man in his fifties or sixties who received an inactivated influenza vaccine. The sample was PBMCs from blood, taken approximately 25 months after vaccination. The V gene is TRBV10-2, the J gene TRBJ2-2; TRBD2 aligns across 10 bases. CDR3 protein: CASRRTSGPNTGELFF. The CDR3 coding sequence is TGCGCCAGCAGAAGGACTAGCGGACCGAACACCGGGGAGCTGTTTTTT.